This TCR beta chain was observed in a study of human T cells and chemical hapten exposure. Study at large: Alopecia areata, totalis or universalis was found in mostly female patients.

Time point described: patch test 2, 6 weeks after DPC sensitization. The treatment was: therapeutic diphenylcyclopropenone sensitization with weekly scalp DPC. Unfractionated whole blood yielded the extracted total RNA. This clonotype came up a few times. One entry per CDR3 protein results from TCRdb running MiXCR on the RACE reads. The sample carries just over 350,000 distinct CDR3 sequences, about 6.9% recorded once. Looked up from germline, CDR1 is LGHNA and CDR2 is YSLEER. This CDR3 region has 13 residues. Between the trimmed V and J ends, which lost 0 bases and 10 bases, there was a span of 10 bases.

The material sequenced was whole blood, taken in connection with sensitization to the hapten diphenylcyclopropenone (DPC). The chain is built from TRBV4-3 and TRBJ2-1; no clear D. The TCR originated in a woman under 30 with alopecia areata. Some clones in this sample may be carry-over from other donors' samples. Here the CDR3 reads CASSQDVGGEQFF. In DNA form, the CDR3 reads TGCGCCAGCAGCCAAGATGTCGGCGGAGAGCAGTTCTTC.